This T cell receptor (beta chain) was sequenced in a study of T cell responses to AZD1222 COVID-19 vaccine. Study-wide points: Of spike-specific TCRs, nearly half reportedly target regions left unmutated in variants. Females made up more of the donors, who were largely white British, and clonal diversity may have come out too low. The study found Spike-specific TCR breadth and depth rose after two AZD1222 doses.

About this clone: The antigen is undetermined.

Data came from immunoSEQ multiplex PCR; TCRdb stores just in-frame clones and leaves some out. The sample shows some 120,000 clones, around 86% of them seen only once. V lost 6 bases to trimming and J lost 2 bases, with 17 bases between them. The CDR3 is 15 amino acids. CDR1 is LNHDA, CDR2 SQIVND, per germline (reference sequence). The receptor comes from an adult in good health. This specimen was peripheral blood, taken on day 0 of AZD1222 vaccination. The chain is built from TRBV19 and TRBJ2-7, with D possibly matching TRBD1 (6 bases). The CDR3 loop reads CASSFSGVGAYEQYF. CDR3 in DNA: TGTGCCAGTAGCTTCTCAGGGGTTGGCGCCTACGAGCAGTACTTC.